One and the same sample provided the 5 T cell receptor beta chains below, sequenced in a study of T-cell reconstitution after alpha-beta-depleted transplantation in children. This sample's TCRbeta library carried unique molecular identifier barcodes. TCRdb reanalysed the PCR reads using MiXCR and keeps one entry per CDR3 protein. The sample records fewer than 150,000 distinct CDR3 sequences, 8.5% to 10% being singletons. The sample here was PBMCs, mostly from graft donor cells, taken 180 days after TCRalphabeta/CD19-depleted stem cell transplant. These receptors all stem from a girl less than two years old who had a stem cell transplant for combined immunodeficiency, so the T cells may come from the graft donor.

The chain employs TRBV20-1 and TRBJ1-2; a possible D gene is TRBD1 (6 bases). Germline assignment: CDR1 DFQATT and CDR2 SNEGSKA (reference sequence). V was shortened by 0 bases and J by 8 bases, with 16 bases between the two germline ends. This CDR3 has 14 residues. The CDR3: CSARDARGARGYTF. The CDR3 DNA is TGCAGTGCTAGAGACGCCCGGGGGGCGCGGGGCTACACCTTC.

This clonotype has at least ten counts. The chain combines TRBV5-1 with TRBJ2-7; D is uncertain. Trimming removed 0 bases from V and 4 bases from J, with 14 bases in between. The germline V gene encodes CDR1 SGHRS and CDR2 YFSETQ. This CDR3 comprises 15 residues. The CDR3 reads CASSLGARAPYEQYF. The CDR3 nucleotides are TGCGCCAGCAGCTTGGGAGCGAGAGCCCCATACGAGCAGTACTTC.

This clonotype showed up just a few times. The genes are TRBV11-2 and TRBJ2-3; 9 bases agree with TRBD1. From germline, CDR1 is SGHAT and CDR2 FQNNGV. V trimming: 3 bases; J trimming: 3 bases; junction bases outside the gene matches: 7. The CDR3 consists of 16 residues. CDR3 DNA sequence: TGTGCCAGCAGCTTCTATGCCGGGACAGGGACAGATACGCAGTATTTT. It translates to CASSFYAGTGTDTQYF. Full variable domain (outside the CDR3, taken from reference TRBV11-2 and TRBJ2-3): EAGVAQSPRYKIIEKRQSVAFWCNPISGHATLYWYQQILGQGPKLLIQFQNNGVVDDSQLPKDRFSAERLKGVDSTLKIQPAKLEDSAVYLCASSFYAGTGTDTQYFGPGTRLTVL.

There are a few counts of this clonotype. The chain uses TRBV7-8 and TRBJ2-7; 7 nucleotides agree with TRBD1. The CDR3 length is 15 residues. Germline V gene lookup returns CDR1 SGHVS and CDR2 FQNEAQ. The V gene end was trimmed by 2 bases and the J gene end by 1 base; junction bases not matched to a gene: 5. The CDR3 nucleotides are TGTGCCAGCAGCTTATCCCGGGACAGTTCCTACGAGCAGTACTTC. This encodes CASSLSRDSSYEQYF.

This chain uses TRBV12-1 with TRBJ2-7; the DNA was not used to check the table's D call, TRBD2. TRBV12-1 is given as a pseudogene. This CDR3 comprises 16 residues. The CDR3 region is CASSPGLAGVGYEQYF. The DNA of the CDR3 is TGTGCCAGCAGCCCGGGGCTAGCGGGAGTCGGATACGAGCAGTACTTC.